This T cell receptor (beta chain) was documented in a study of cytomegalovirus exposure and HLA in healthy donors. A multiplex PCR was run with 60 Vbeta primers and 13 Jbeta primers. Sequenced by immunoSEQ multiplex PCR; TCRdb stores in-frame clones only, minus some. The repertoire holds about 140,000 clones, with roughly 70% as singletons. In regard to this clone: Its antigen is unidentified.

Study findings and constraints: Rare sequences made up most TCRs, while some public TCRs were found in many donors. Cytomegalovirus status was reportedly diagnosed by the classifier with high specificity and sensitivity. In a later analysis, specific HLA alleles were associated with 15,000 to 20,000 TCR beta sequences at a 0.05 false discovery rate. Earlier analysis yielded a pattern in which most TCR beta V segments were productive about 90% or about 30% of the time.

Germline values: CDR1 SGHNT, CDR2 YYREEE (reference sequence). The CDR3 has 15 amino acids. V was pared by 0 bases and J by 0 bases, with 8 bases between. This sequence joins TRBV5-4 and TRBJ2-3, with D possibly matching TRBD2 (6 bases). Sequenced: PBMCs. This TCR derives from a male donor in good health and CMV-seronegative. The CDR3 loop reads CASSLGGTSTDTQYF. The CDR3 nucleotides read TGTGCCAGCAGCTTGGGAGGGACTAGCACAGATACGCAGTATTTT.